The following is a TCR beta chain sequence with its context. These data come from a study of shared clonotypes between healthy human individuals. In the study overall: Two women and a few men aged 18 to 49 made up the donors.

This table comes from immunoSEQ multiplex PCR, and its TCRdb copy is limited to in-frame clones, with some not included. The repertoire includes some 470,000 clones, around 78% of them detected once, and around 13% sits in the top ten. Per the germline V gene, CDR1 is GTSNPN and CDR2 is SVGIG (reference sequence). The CDR3 is 12 residues long. Germline trimming cut 5 bases from V and 10 bases from J; bases unmatched to any gene: 4. The sequence derives from a woman aged 40 to 50 in good health. Some clones in this sample may be carry-over from other donors' samples. The sequencing sample was made of PBMCs. The chain joins TRBV30 to TRBJ1-6; the match to TRBD1 covers 8 bases. The CDR3, as DNA: TGTGCCTGGGGACAGGGTGAATCACCCCTCCACTTT. Translation: CAWGQGESPLHF.